This T cell receptor (beta chain) is from a study of T cell changes during pregnancy in multiple sclerosis (dated by TCRdb to between 2018 and 2021). Study-wide context: The study examined how the T cell repertoire changed over the course of pregnancy in women with multiple sclerosis.

The library was obtained by the immunoSEQ multiplex PCR assay. Drawn from immuneACCESS, this table holds only the in-frame rearrangements with V and J called that TCRdb kept. Clones are partly lost; checked studies trace under half to an unresolved V gene and leave the rest unexplained. The sample profile shows some 38,000 clones; around 90% of them were found once. Together, the top ten hold less than 0.55% of the sample. With respect to this clone: Its antigen is unknown. No base quality values were provided; no much bigger clone lies one nucleotide off.

The CDR3, cysteine through phenylalanine, is 16 amino acids long. This entry keeps only the CDR3 DNA: 48 bases, framed from base 1. CDR1 and CDR2 (MDHEN, SYDVKM) derive from the germline V gene. V ends up 3 bases short and J 4 bases short, with an unmatched junction base count of 5. This specimen was CD4+ T cells from peripheral blood mononuclear cells, taken in the third trimester of pregnancy. The chain was built from TRBV28 and TRBJ1-4; 10 bases in between match TRBD1. The receptor was derived from a female donor in good health, enrolled as a control in a pregnancy study. The CDR3 amino acid sequence is: CASSFGTGAGNEKLFF. DNA sequence: TGTGCCAGCAGTTTCGGGACAGGGGCCGGTAATGAAAAACTGTTTTTT.